A single T cell receptor beta chain is shown here with its context. This record comes from a study of sequential checkpoint blockade in melanoma. Study at large: Randomization was 1:1 between first-line nivolumab→ipilimumab and ipilimumab→nivolumab. Maintenance nivolumab came after either treatment sequence.

This sample's treatment: randomized to nivolumab then ipilimumab (arm A) or the reverse (arm B). Patients had received no earlier DNA-damaging chemotherapy. PBMC sorting kept live CD3+CD8+ cells without CD19 or CD56. The assay was immunoSEQ multiplex PCR, and TCRdb's table has in-frame clones only and misses some. The sample lists roughly 30,000 clones, around nine tenths occurring once. The CDR3 is 18 residues long. V trimming: 2 bases; J trimming: 2 bases; junction bases outside the gene matches: 9. CDR1 and CDR2 from the germline V gene are SGHDT and YYEEEE. The clonotype originates from a human donor with melanoma. The rearrangement uses TRBV5-6 and TRBJ2-2, with TRBD2 identical over 10 bases. The input for sequencing was CD8+ T cells sorted from blood (inferred from file names), taken from a patient given nivolumab and ipilimumab in sequence. The CDR3 loop is CASSLIIAGGPNTGELFF. For the CDR3, the DNA is TGTGCCAGCAGCTTAATAATAGCGGGAGGACCTAACACCGGGGAGCTGTTTTTT.